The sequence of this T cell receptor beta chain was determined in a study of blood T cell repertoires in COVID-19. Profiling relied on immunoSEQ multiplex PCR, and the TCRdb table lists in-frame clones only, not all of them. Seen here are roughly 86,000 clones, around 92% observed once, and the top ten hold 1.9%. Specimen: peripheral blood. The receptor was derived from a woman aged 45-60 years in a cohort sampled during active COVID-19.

The CDR3 nucleotides are TGCGCCAGCAGCTTGTGGGGGGAGGAGGTTGGCTACACCTTC. Residues: CASSLWGEEVGYTF. The rearrangement links TRBV5-1 to TRBJ1-2, with a possible D match to TRBD1 (5 bases). V dropped 1 base and J dropped 7 bases, with 14 bases sitting between them. CDR1 and CDR2 (germline): SGHRS, YFSETQ. The CDR3 is 14 amino acids.